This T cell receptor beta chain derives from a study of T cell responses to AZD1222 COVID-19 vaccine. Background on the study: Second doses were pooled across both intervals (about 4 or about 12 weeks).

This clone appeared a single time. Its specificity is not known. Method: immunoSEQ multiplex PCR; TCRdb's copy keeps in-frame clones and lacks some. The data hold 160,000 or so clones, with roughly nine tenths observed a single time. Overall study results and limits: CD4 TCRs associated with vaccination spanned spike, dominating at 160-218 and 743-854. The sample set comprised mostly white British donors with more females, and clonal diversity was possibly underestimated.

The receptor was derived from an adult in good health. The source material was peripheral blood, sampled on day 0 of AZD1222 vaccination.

The CDR3 nucleotides are TGCAGCGTTTGGAGGACAGAGGGTGAGCAGTTCTTC. This gives the protein CSVWRTEGEQFF. The rearrangement uses TRBV29-1 and TRBJ2-1, with D possibly TRBD1 on 6 matching bases. Trimming took 5 bases from V and 9 from J, leaving 14 bases between them. The CDR3 is 12 amino acids. Germline loops: CDR1 SQVTM, CDR2 ANQGSEA.